This TCR beta chain was sequenced for a study of Graves' ophthalmopathy and Graves' hyperthyroidism. Study at large: Peripheral blood (taken before any treatment) was collected at initial diagnosis.

TCR beta CDR3 regions were amplified from RNA transcripts. After a first-round RT-PCR with HTBI primers, a second-round multiplex PCR was run. TCRdb recomputed calls from the multiplex PCR reads with MiXCR, one row per CDR3 protein. The repertoire holds about 410,000 distinct CDR3 sequences, around 18% seen once, with 1.6% in the top ten. Enrollment excluded any patients with other autoimmune diseases, uncontrolled infections, pregnancy or lactation. Overall study results and limits: The model's prediction of ophthalmopathy progression had 70.59% sensitivity and 72% to 85% specificity. A classifier, a 13-signature model, separated ophthalmopathy from stable hyperthyroidism with approximately 88% sensitivity and about 82% specificity.

This clonotype has ten or more counts. Its specificity is unknown. The germline gives CDR1 SGDLS, CDR2 YYNGEE. The CDR3 totals 11 residues. V shed 0 bases and J shed 10 bases, with 7 bases lying between them. Material for sequencing was peripheral blood. This receptor was obtained from a woman younger than 30 with Graves' ophthalmopathy. The gene calls are TRBV9 and TRBJ1-2; D is unresolved. DNA for the CDR3: TGTGCCAGCAGCGTAGGAGGAGACTACACCTTC. Translation gives CASSVGGDYTF.